The subject of this entry is one T cell receptor (beta chain). Its antigen is not yet known. No base quality information exists; no much larger clone differs at one position. This entry is derived from a study of CD8+ T cells in alopecia areata (dated by TCRdb to 2016 to 2019). For the wider study: Treated patients were enrolled in an open-label pilot trial of oral tofacitinib at 5 to 10 mg twice daily for moderate-to-severe alopecia areata. Patients stayed on tofacitinib for 6 to 18 months and then had 6 months of follow-up off drug so that delayed response and recurrence could be assessed. In treated patients, disease severity was measured using the SALT score, which gives the percentage of scalp surface area affected. In both human patients and the C3H/HeJ mouse model, the study applied high-throughput TCRbeta sequencing to look at T cell clonal expansion in alopecia areata. Human TCRbeta sequencing covered scalp tissue and sorted CD4+ and CD8+ peripheral blood T cells from patchy and totalis/universalis alopecia areata patients and healthy controls. Biopsies were taken from tofacitinib-treated patients at baseline and at 4 and 24 weeks of treatment, and a later scalp biopsy was taken in several of the tofacitinib-treated patients. Scalp clonality was compared among normal scalp (n=4), patchy alopecia areata scalp (n=8), and alopecia totalis/universalis scalp (n=8). RNA came from the PAXgene miRNA kit for fixed scalp, the miRNeasy kit for PBMCs, and the RNeasy kit for mouse skin. TCRbeta CDR3 regions were amplified by immunoSEQ multiplex PCR using 35 Vbeta forward and 13 Jbeta reverse primers. Overall study results and their limits: Many expanded lesional clones persisted in scalp and blood during tofacitinib treatment, which may partly explain relapse after stopping treatment. Because the treated cohort was small and had just a single nonresponder, larger studies are needed to establish links between baseline CD8+ expansion and response. Scalp TCR repertoire analysis is complicated because resident alphabeta T cells in normal human skin are also sequenced, whereas mouse skin is dominated by gammadelta T cells. Shared TCR sequences between patients were less evident than in mice, which may be partly attributable to HLA diversity in the patient population. Lesional scalp, especially in alopecia totalis/universalis, showed higher clonality and more expanded CD8+ clones than normal scalp, suggesting antigenic drive. Tofacitinib significantly decreased scalp clonality and the number of expanded CD8+ clones among the top 100 scalp clones.

The CDR3 covers 14 residues, taking in both the cysteine and the phenylalanine. Kept here is only the CDR3 DNA, which spans 42 bases and is read in frame from base 1. CDR1 and CDR2, looked up from the germline V gene, are SGHRS and YFSETQ. Deletion took 0 bases off V and 1 base off J, with a span of 7 bases between the germline ends. Libraries were prepared through the immunoSEQ multiplex PCR assay. To provide template for TCR sequencing, every sample had RNA extracted and reverse transcribed into cDNA. First-strand cDNA was synthesized with SuperScript III using a 2:1 mix of oligo-dT and random hexamers. Amplification bias was assessed with a synthetic immune receptor repertoire, and residual bias was removed computationally. In the authors' own workflow: After raw reads were preprocessed to remove errors, the CDR3 was defined following IMGT conventions as running from the conserved cysteine to phenylalanine. Clonality was calculated as 1 minus Shannon entropy normalized by log2 of the number of productive unique TCRs. Whether each scalp clone was CD4 or CD8 was inferred by checking scalp TCRbeta sequences against the CD4 and CD8 repertoires from sorted blood. The table comes from immuneACCESS by way of TCRdb, which keeps in-frame sequences with V and J called. Part of the clones is missing from these tables; in studies checked, under half for an unresolved V gene and the rest for unknown reasons. V and J calls and clone size come straight from that table; D and trimming were deduced from the DNA. The sample table lists 100,000 or so clones, roughly 56% of them with a count of one. The ten largest make up around 17% of the sample.

The sample's treatment or condition label, in plain terms: oral pan-JAK inhibitor, 5-10 mg twice daily. Peripheral blood and lesional scalp punch biopsies were obtained from patients with alopecia areata. PBMCs were isolated by density centrifugation and stained for CD3, CD4 and CD8, and CD4+ and CD8+ T cells were sorted on a FACSAria. Here the chain combines TRBV5-1 and TRBJ1-1, with no confident D gene call. The TCR was taken from a human donor with alopecia areata. The sample consisted of CD8+ T cells sorted from blood, taken between weeks 55 and 65, from a patient treated with tofacitinib. The base sequence is TGCGCCAGCAGCTTGGACGGGGAGAACACTGAAGCTTTCTTT. Translation gives CASSLDGENTEAFF. Outside the CDR3, residues come from the reference TRBV5-1 and TRBJ1-1 proteins, so the full variable domain is: KAGVTQTPRYLIKTRGQQVTLSCSPISGHRSVSWYQQTPGQGLQFLFEYFSETQRNKGNFPGRFSGRQFSNSRSEMNVSTLELGDSALYLCASSLDGENTEAFFGQGTRLTVV.